This T cell receptor beta chain was identified during a study of regulatory T cells in long-lasting Graves disease. Study findings and constraints: Segments TRBV28, TRBJ1-2 and TRBJ2-5 showed preferential usage in persistent disease. Compared with new cases, persistent Graves' patients showed reduced TCR diversity.

The time point is: newly diagnosed GD, antithyroid drugs for less than 3 months. Extracted RNA from PBMCs served as the source of the TCR library. The junction had 11 bases not matched to a gene; V was cut back by 6 bases and J by 3 bases. From germline, CDR1 is MNHNS and CDR2 SASEGT. CDR3 length: 16 residues. This clonotype has at least ten counts. Antigen specificity is unknown. CDR3 regions were amplified by Arm-PCR using iRepertoire HTBI primers to build TCR beta libraries. TCRdb called the multiplex PCR reads again in MiXCR, with one record for every CDR3 protein. The repertoire holds some 200,000 distinct CDR3 sequences, with approximately 18% as singletons. The same specimen was also included in a second study, on T cells in Graves' hyperthyroidism and ophthalmopathy.

This material consisted of peripheral blood mononuclear cells (PBMCs), taken at new diagnosis, from a patient treated with antithyroid drugs. The V gene is TRBV6-1, the J gene TRBJ2-1; the match to TRBD2 covers 7 bases. This clonotype was obtained from a woman between 25 and 40 years old with Graves disease. For the CDR3, the DNA is TGTGCCAGCAGCCCCCCCGGGGGAGGGATCTACAATGAGCAGTTCTTC. Translating gives CASSPPGGGIYNEQFF.